The clone carrying this T cell receptor beta chain is medium-sized by share. Its antigen remains unidentified. This sample was taken from a study of vaccination and CD4 T cells after COVID-19. The CDR3 consists of 13 residues. Germline CDR1 is MNHEY and CDR2 is SMNVEV (reference sequence). Trimming shortened V by 5 bases and J by 4 bases, and 10 bases separated the two germline ends. Cultured CD4+ T-cell DNA underwent Oncomine TCR Beta short-read sequencing. TCRdb reanalysed the PCR reads using MiXCR and keeps one entry per CDR3 protein. Of approximately 2,700 distinct CDR3 sequences in the sample, about 22% were seen once. Described treatment: roughly 11-day PBMC culture with coronavirus spike peptide pools or control peptides (ViraFEST assay).

The sequenced sample was CD4+ T cells from blood, cultured in vitro. The V and J genes are TRBV27 and TRBJ2-3, with D maybe TRBD2 (5 bases). The clonotype originates from a human donor who had recovered from COVID-19. The CDR3 spells CASSTRLADTQYF. Here the CDR3 DNA reads TGTGCCAGCAGTACTAGATTAGCAGATACGCAGTATTTT.